This T cell receptor beta chain emerged from a study of T cells in Graves' hyperthyroidism and ophthalmopathy. Study-wide results and caveats: Median prediction lead before ophthalmopathy onset was around seven months with the model. Expanded thyroid clonotypes (above 0.001) were mostly also found in blood.

Germline V gene sequence: CDR1 MNHEY, CDR2 SVGEGT. The V gene lost 7 bases and the J gene lost 7 bases, with 11 bases spanning the gap. The CDR3 totals 13 residues. Among ophthalmopathy patients, the Clinical Activity Score reached at least 3, the NOSPECS grade reached at least 4, and duration remained under 3 months. Diagnoses used clinical symptoms, serum thyroxine and TRAb, thyroid ultrasound and orbital computed tomography. For this clonotype: Antigen specificity is unknown.

TCR beta CDR3 regions were amplified from RNA transcripts. A set of HTBI primers served as the primers for a first-round RT-PCR of the TCR CDR3. Using its own MiXCR run on the multiplex PCR reads, TCRdb lists one record per CDR3 protein. The data hold 600,000 to 650,000 distinct CDR3 sequences, with under 25% observed a single time. Material for sequencing was blood. V and J are TRBV6-2 or TRBV6-3 and TRBJ1-6; no reliable D call. This receptor was identified in a man under 40 with Graves' ophthalmopathy. The DNA for the CDR3 is TGTGCCAGCAAAACCGCCGCAAATTCACCCCTCCACTTT. Translated: CASKTAANSPLHF.